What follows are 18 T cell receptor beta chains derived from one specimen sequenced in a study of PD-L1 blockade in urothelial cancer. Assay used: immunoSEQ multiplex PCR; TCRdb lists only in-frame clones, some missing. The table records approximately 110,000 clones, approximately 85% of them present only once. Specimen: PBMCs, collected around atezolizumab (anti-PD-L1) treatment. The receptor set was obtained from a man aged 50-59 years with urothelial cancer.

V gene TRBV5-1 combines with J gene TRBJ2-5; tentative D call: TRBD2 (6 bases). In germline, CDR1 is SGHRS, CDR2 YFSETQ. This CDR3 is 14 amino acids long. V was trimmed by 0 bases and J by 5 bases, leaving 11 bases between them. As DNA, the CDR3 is TGCGCCAGCAGCTTGGGACTAGATCTGGAGACCCAGTACTTC. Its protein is CASSLGLDLETQYF.

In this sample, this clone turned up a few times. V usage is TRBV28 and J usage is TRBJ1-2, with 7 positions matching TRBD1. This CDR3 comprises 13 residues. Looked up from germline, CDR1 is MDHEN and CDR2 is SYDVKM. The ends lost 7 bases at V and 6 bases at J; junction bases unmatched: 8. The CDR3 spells CASNRDSWDGYTF. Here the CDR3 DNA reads TGTGCCAGCAATCGGGACAGCTGGGATGGCTACACCTTC.

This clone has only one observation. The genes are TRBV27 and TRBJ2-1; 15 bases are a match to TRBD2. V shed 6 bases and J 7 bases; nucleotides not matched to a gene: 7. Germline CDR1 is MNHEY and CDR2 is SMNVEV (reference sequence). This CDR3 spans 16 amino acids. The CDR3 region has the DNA TGTGCCAGCAGAGGGACTAGCGGGAGGATGTGGAATGAGCAGTTCTTC. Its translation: CASRGTSGRMWNEQFF.

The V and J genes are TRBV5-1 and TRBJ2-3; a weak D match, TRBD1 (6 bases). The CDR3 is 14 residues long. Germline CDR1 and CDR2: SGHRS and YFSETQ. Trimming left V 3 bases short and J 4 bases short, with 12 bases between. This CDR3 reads CASSWGPSADTQYF. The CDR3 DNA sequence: TGCGCCAGCAGCTGGGGGCCATCGGCAGATACGCAGTATTTT.

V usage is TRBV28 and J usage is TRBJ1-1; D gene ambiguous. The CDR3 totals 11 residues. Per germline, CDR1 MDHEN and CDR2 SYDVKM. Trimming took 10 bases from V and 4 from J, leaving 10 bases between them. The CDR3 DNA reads TGTGCCATCTATTCGGGCACTGAAGCTTTCTTT. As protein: CAIYSGTEAFF. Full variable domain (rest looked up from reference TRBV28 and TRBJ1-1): DVKVTQSSRYLVKRTGEKVFLECVQDMDHENMFWYRQDPGLGLRLIYFSYDVKMKEKGDIPEGYSVSREKKERFSLILESASTNQTSMYLCAIYSGTEAFFGQGTRLTVV.

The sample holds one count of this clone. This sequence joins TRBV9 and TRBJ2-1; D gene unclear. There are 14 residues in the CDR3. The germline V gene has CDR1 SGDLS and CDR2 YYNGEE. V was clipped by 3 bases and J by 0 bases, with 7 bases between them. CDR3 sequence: CASSGANSYNEQFF. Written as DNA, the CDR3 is TGTGCCAGCAGCGGGGCTAACTCCTACAATGAGCAGTTCTTC.

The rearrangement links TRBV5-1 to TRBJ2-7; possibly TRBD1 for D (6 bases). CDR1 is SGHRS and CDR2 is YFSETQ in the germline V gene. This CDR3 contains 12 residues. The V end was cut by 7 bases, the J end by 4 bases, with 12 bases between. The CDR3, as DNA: TGCGCCAGCGGCCAGACAGGATACGAGCAGTACTTC. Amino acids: CASGQTGYEQYF.

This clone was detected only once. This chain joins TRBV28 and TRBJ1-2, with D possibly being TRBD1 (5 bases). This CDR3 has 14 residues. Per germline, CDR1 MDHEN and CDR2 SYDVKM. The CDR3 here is CASARSGGSDGYTF. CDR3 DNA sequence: TGTGCTTCCGCGCGTTCTGGGGGGTCGGATGGCTACACCTTC.

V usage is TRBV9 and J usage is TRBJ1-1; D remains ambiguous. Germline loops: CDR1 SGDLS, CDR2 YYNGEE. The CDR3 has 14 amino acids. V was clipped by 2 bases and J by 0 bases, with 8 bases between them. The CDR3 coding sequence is TGTGCCAGCAGCGTGGGCCCCTTGAACACTGAAGCTTTCTTT. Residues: CASSVGPLNTEAFF.

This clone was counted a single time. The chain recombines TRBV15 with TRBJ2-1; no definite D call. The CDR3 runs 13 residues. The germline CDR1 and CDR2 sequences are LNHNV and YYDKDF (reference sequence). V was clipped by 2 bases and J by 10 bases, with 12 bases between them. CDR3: CATSRLSEAEQFF. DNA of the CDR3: TGTGCCACCAGCAGACTAAGCGAGGCGGAGCAGTTCTTC.

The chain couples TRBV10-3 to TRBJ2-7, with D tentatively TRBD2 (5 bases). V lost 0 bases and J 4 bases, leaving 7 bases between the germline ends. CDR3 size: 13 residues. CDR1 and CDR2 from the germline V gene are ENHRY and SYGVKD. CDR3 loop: CAISESGEYEQYF. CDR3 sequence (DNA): TGTGCCATCAGTGAGTCCGGGGAGTACGAGCAGTACTTC.

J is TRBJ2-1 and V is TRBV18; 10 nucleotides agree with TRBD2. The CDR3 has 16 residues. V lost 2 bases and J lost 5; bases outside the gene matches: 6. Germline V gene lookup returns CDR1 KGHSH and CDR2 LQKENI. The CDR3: CASSPGSSGRNNEQFF. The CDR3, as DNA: TGTGCCAGCTCACCAGGCTCTAGCGGGAGAAACAATGAGCAGTTCTTC. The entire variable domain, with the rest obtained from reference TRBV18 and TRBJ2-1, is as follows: NAGVMQNPRHLVRRRGQEARLRCSPMKGHSHVYWYRQLPEEGLKFMVYLQKENIIDESGMPKERFSAEFPKEGPSILRIQQVVRGDSAAYFCASSPGSSGRNNEQFFGPGTRLTVL.

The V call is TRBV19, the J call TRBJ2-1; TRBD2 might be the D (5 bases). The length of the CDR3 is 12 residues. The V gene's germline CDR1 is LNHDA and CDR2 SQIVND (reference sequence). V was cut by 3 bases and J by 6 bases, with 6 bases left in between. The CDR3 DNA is TGTGCCAGTAGTATGGGGAGCAATGAGCAGTTCTTC. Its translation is CASSMGSNEQFF. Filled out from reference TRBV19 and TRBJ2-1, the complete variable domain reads DGGITQSPKYLFRKEGQNVTLSCEQNLNHDAMYWYRQDPGQGLRLIYYSQIVNDFQKGDIAEGYSVSREKKESFPLTVTSAQKNPTAFYLCASSMGSNEQFFGPGTRLTVL.

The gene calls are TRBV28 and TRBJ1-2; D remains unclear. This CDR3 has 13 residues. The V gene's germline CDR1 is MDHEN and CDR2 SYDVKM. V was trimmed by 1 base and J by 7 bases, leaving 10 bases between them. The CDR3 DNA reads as TGTGCCAGCAGTTTATTGTACGGGAGTGGCTACACCTTC. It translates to CASSLLYGSGYTF.

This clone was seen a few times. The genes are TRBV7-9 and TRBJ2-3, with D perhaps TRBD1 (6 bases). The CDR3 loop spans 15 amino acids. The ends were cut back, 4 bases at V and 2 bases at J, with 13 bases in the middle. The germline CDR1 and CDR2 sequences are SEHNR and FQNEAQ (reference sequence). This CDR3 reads CASSSRQVLTDTQYF. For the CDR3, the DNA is TGTGCCAGCAGCTCGCGACAGGTTCTCACAGATACGCAGTATTTT.

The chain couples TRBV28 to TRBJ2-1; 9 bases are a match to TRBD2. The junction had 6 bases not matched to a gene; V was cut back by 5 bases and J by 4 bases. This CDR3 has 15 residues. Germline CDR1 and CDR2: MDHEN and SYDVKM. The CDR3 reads CASSPGLAEYNEQFF. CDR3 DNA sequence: TGTGCCAGCAGTCCGGGACTAGCAGAGTACAATGAGCAGTTCTTC.

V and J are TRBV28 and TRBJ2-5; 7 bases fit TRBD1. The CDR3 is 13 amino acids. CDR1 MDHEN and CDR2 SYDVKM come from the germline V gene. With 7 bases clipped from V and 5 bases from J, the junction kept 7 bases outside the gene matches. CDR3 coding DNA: TGTGCCAGCAACGGGGACAGAAGGGAGACCCAGTACTTC. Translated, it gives CASNGDRRETQYF.

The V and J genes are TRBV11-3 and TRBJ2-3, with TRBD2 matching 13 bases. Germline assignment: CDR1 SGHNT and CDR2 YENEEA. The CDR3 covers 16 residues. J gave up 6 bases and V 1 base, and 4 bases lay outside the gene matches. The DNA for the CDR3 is TGTGCCAGCAGCTTAGGGACTAGCGGGAGATCGGATACGCAGTATTTT. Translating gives CASSLGTSGRSDTQYF.